This T cell receptor beta chain was captured in a study of cytotoxic CD8 clonotypes in ibrutinib-treated CLL. Study in general: The group held some 11 relapsed/refractory and roughly 15 treatment-naive patients, with under 18 IGHV unmutated. Findings and caveats of the study: The clonality went up when patients responded to ibrutinib and dropped back toward baseline at progression. Treatment left the uncommon public clonotypes either contracted or stable in frequency.

Assay used: immunoSEQ multiplex PCR; TCRdb lists only in-frame clones, some missing. The data contain some 310,000 clones, almost 80% of them singletons. The J segment lost 8 bases and the V segment lost 2 bases, leaving 9 bases of the junction unmatched. CDR3 length equals 16 residues. Germline-derived CDR1 and CDR2 are MNHEY and SVGAGI. A remark on this clone: Its antigen is as yet unknown.

The input for sequencing was PBMCs, taken before ibrutinib treatment. The chain is built from TRBV6-5 and TRBJ2-1; 10 bases match TRBD2. This TCR was recovered from a human donor with chronic lymphocytic leukemia. CDR3 sequence: CASSYTSGVGYYEQFF. CDR3 nucleotides: TGTGCCAGCAGTTACACTAGCGGGGTAGGGTACTATGAGCAGTTCTTC.